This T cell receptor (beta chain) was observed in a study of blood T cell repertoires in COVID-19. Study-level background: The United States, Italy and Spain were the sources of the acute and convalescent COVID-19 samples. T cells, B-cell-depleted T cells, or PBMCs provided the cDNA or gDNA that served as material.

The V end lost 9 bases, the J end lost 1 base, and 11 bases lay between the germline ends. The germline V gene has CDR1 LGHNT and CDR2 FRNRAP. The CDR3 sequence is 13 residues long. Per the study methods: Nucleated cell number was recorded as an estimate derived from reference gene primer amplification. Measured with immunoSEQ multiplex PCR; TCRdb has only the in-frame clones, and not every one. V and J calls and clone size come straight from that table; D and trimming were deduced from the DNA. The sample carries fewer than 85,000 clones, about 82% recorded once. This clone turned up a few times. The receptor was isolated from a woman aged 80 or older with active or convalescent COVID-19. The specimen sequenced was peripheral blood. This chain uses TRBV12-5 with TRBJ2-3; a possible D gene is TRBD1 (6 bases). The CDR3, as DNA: TGTGCTAGCCTCAGGGGCGGCACAGATACGCAGTATTTT. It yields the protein CASLRGGTDTQYF.